The entry that follows covers one T cell receptor (beta chain) sequence. The table came from immunoSEQ multiplex PCR; TCRdb's copy has only in-frame clones and leaves some out. This sample has 75,000 to 90,000 clones, with roughly 96% found just once. Thymic material originated from resections removed in the course of corrective heart surgery. This specimen belongs to a study of human thymus T cells. V lost 7 bases to trimming and J lost 11 bases, with 9 bases between them. Germline V lookup: CDR1 SNHLY, CDR2 FYNNEI. CDR3 length equals 10 residues. The material sequenced was thymus tissue. The chain couples TRBV2 to TRBJ2-1, with a tentative D call TRBD2 (5 bases). The origin of this receptor is a boy in the first two years of life with a congenital heart defect but otherwise immunologically healthy. The CDR3 region is CASKVAKQFF. The CDR3 nucleotides are TGTGCCAGCAAAGTAGCGAAGCAGTTCTTC.